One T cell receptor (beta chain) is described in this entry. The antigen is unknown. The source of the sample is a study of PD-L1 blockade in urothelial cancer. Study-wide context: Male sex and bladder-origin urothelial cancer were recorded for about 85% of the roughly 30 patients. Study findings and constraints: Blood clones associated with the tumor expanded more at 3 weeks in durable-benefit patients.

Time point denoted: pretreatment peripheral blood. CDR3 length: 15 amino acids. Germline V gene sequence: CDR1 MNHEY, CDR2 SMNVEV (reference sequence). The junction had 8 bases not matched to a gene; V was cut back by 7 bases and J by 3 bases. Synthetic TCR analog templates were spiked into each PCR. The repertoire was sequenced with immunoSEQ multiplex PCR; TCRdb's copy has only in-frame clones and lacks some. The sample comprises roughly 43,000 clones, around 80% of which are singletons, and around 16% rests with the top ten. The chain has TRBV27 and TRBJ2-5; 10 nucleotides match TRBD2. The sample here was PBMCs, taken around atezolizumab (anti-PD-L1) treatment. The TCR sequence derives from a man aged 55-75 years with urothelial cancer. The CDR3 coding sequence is TGTGCCAGCAACCTACGCACTAGCGGGGAAGAGACCCAGTACTTC. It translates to CASNLRTSGEETQYF.